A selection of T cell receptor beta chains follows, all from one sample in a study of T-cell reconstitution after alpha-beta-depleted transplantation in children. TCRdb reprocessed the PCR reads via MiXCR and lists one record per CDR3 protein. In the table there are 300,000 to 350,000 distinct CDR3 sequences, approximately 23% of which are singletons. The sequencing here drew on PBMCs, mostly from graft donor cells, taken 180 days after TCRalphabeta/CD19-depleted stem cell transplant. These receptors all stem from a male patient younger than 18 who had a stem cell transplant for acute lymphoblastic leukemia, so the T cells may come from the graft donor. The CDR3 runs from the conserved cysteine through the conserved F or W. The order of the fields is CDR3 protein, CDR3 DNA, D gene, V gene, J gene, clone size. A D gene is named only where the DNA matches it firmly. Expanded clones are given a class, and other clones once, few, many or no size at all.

cdr3_aa: CASSFSGRSPEQFF
cdr3_nt: TGTGCCAGCAGCTTTAGCGGGAGAAGTCCCGAGCAGTTCTTC
d_call: TRBD2
v_call: TRBV7-9
j_call: TRBJ2-1
clone_size: NA

cdr3_aa: CASSYDRSSYNEQFF
cdr3_nt: TGTGCCAGCAGTTACGATCGTAGCTCCTACAATGAGCAGTTCTTC
d_call: NA
v_call: TRBV6-5
j_call: TRBJ2-1
clone_size: NA

cdr3_aa: CSLQGRETQYF
cdr3_nt: TGCAGCCTCCAGGGTCGAGAGACCCAGTACTTC
d_call: NA
v_call: TRBV29-1
j_call: TRBJ2-5
clone_size: many

cdr3_aa: CSVQALYEQYF
cdr3_nt: TGCAGCGTCCAGGCCCTATACGAGCAGTACTTC
d_call: NA
v_call: TRBV29-1
j_call: TRBJ2-7
clone_size: NA

cdr3_aa: CASSSIAGGADTQYF
cdr3_nt: TGTGCCAGCAGCTCCATAGCGGGGGGGGCAGATACGCAGTATTTT
d_call: TRBD2
v_call: TRBV5-6
j_call: TRBJ2-3
clone_size: few

cdr3_aa: CASSFAFWAYNEQFF
cdr3_nt: TGTGCCAGCAGTTTCGCTTTTTGGGCCTACAATGAGCAGTTCTTC
d_call: NA
v_call: TRBV27
j_call: TRBJ2-1
clone_size: NA

cdr3_aa: CASSLVTGVGEQYF
cdr3_nt: TGCGCCAGCAGCTTAGTCACGGGCGTGGGGGAGCAGTACTTC
d_call: NA
v_call: TRBV5-1
j_call: TRBJ2-7
clone_size: NA

cdr3_aa: CASSLVPGTSSYEQYF
cdr3_nt: TGCGCCAGCAGCTTGGTGCCAGGTACTAGCTCCTACGAGCAGTACTTC
d_call: NA
v_call: TRBV5-1
j_call: TRBJ2-7
clone_size: NA

cdr3_aa: CASSKTGVDTQYF
cdr3_nt: TGTGCCAGCAGCAAGACAGGGGTGGATACGCAGTATTTT
d_call: TRBD1
v_call: TRBV7-9
j_call: TRBJ2-3
clone_size: NA

cdr3_aa: CSAPGQGLNEQYF
cdr3_nt: TGCAGCGCGCCGGGACAGGGCCTCAACGAGCAGTACTTC
d_call: TRBD1
v_call: TRBV29-1
j_call: TRBJ2-7
clone_size: few

cdr3_aa: CSVLRGAFYEQYF
cdr3_nt: TGCAGCGTACTACGGGGGGCGTTCTACGAGCAGTACTTC
d_call: NA
v_call: TRBV20-1
j_call: TRBJ2-7
clone_size: NA

cdr3_aa: CATNGTGFYNEQFF
cdr3_nt: TGTGCCACCAACGGGACAGGGTTTTACAATGAGCAGTTCTTC
d_call: TRBD1
v_call: TRBV24-1
j_call: TRBJ2-1
clone_size: NA

cdr3_aa: CAIRPTGRFYNEQFF
cdr3_nt: TGTGCCATACGACCGACAGGGCGCTTCTACAATGAGCAGTTCTTC
d_call: TRBD1
v_call: TRBV10-3
j_call: TRBJ2-1
clone_size: few